The 24 T cell receptor beta chains below were found in one sample sequenced in a study of T-cell reconstitution after alpha-beta-depleted transplantation in children (dated by TCRdb to the mid-2010s). The library was obtained by PCR. For sequencing, an Illumina HiSeq 2500 was employed. Molecular barcoding was employed in the preparation of TCR libraries, with unique molecular identifiers being used to normalize TCRbeta repertoire quantification. In-frame beta chains were kept once TCRdb had trimmed the public reads at Q25 with fastp and called clones with MiXCR. When rows share a CDR3 protein, they turn into one entry using the most common DNA and genes. The sample data list over 200,000 distinct CDR3 sequences, and roughly a sixth of these were observed just once. The leading ten clones occupy around 44% of the sample. According to the study, the label for this sample's treatment or condition signals: allogeneic hematopoietic cell transplantation with graft depleted of TCRalphabeta T cells and CD19 B cells.

The sample here was PBMCs, mostly from graft donor cells, taken 360 days after TCRalphabeta/CD19-depleted stem cell transplant. Receptors originate from a male patient aged 2 to 10 who had a stem cell transplant for acute lymphoblastic leukemia, so the T cells may come from the graft donor.

This rearrangement joins TRBV12-3 or TRBV12-4 to TRBJ1-6; D may be TRBD1 (6 bases). The CDR3 is made up of 13 amino acids. V lost 5 bases to trimming and J lost 9 bases, with 11 bases between them. The CDR3 sequence: CASSIRDISPLHF. For the CDR3, the DNA is TGTGCCAGCAGTATCCGGGACATTTCACCCCTCCACTTT.

About this clonotype itself: An end of the junction does not agree with germline; a read error may underlie this. The chain is built from TRBV5-6 and TRBJ2-4; no clear D gene. Germline V CDR1 and CDR2: SGHDT, YYEEEE. There are 11 residues in the CDR3. CDR3 in DNA: TGTGCCAGCACCTATGGTGGGATGCGAGACTTC. Translation gives CASTYGGMRDF.

V and J are TRBV4-3 and TRBJ2-3, with D possibly being TRBD1 (5 bases). Germline V lookup: CDR1 LGHNA, CDR2 YSLEER. V lost 1 base and J lost 2, with 10 bases in between. The CDR3 totals 15 residues. CDR3 sequence reads: CASSQGQGLTDTQYF. Written as DNA, the CDR3 is TGCGCCAGCAGCCAAGGGCAGGGCCTCACAGATACGCAGTATTTT.

The V call is TRBV5-1, the J call TRBJ2-1; no clear D gene. The ends were cut back, 1 base at V and 8 bases at J, with 16 bases in the middle. This CDR3 has 15 residues. The V gene's germline CDR1 is SGHRS and CDR2 YFSETQ. The CDR3 is CASSLIEPTWDEQFF. The CDR3 region has the DNA TGCGCCAGCAGCTTGATTGAACCGACCTGGGATGAGCAGTTCTTC.

Comments on this clonotype: This may come from a read error, since a much larger clone is one base off. The rearrangement links TRBV7-8 to TRBJ2-7, with 9 bases that match TRBD1. Looked up from germline, CDR1 is SGHVS and CDR2 is FQNEAQ. The length of the CDR3 is 15 residues. Losses at the gene ends were 5 bases for V and 2 bases for J; bases not matched to a gene: 7. The CDR3 loop reads CASSIQDRGTYEQYF. CDR3 nucleotides: TGTGCCAGCAGCATCCAGGACAGGGGAACCTACGAGCAGTACTTC.

The chain is built from TRBV20-1 and TRBJ2-2; TRBD2 matches 10 bases. There are 16 residues in the CDR3. Trimming at V came to 1 base and at J to 4 bases, leaving 6 bases not matched to a gene. Germline V gives CDR1 DFQATT, CDR2 SNEGSKA (reference sequence). The chain's CDR3 is CSARAKAGGVTGELFF. CDR3 in DNA: TGCAGTGCTAGAGCCAAAGCGGGGGGGGTCACCGGGGAGCTGTTTTTT.

The rearrangement joins TRBV6-2 or TRBV6-3 to TRBJ2-7, with 7 bases that match TRBD2. CDR3 length: 14 residues. J gave up 1 base and V 6 bases, and 6 bases lay outside the gene matches. In germline, CDR1 is MNHEY, CDR2 SVGEGT. In DNA, the CDR3 is TGTGCCAGCAGCCGGGACTACCATTCCTACGAGCAGTACTTC. Translated, it gives CASSRDYHSYEQYF.

This clonotype was found a few times. The genes are TRBV29-1 and TRBJ2-1; 8 bases are shared with TRBD1. The CDR3 contains 14 residues. Unmatched junction bases numbered 11, after V lost 6 bases and J lost 7 bases. CDR1 SQVTM and CDR2 ANQGSEA come from the germline V gene. CDR3 residues: CSVVRDRGANEQFF. The CDR3 region has the DNA TGCAGCGTAGTCCGCGACAGGGGTGCTAATGAGCAGTTCTTC.

The chain has TRBV4-2 and TRBJ1-4, with D perhaps TRBD1 (6 bases). Germline V lookup: CDR1 LGHNA, CDR2 YNFKEQ. Trimming cost V 1 base and J 11 bases, with 17 bases left between them. CDR3 size: 15 residues. The CDR3 loop is CASSQGSRGVDKLFF. The DNA for the CDR3 is TGTGCCAGCAGCCAAGGGAGCAGGGGTGTAGACAAACTGTTTTTT.

Only a few counts were recorded for this clonotype. V and J are TRBV18 and TRBJ2-5; no clear D gene. Trimming cost V 6 bases and J 0 bases, with 8 bases left between them. The CDR3 consists of 13 residues. The germline CDR1 and CDR2 sequences are KGHSH and LQKENI. CDR3 residues: CASSREYQETQYF. CDR3 in DNA: TGTGCCAGCTCCCGCGAGTACCAAGAGACCCAGTACTTC.

This clonotype was counted between two and nine times. The chain is built from TRBV10-1 and TRBJ1-2; TRBD1 is a possible D gene (6 bases). Germline values: CDR1 WNHNN, CDR2 SYGVQD (reference sequence). V lost 8 bases and J 4 bases, leaving 11 bases between the germline ends. The CDR3 extends over 12 amino acids. CDR3 nucleotide sequence: TGCGCCAGCCGAGGACAGCCCTATGGCTACACCTTC. It encodes CASRGQPYGYTF.

Comment on this clonotype: This may come from a read error, since a much larger clone is one base off. The chain has TRBV10-1 and TRBJ2-1; unclear D gene. The germline CDR1 and CDR2 sequences are WNHNN and SYGVQD (reference sequence). V gave up 1 base and J gave up 9 bases, with 10 bases separating them. The CDR3 extends over 13 amino acids. The CDR3, as DNA: TGCGCCAGCAGTGAGTGTGGACGGGTTGAGCAGTTCTTC. Protein sequence: CASSECGRVEQFF.

The chain combines TRBV7-2 with TRBJ2-7; D gene uncertain. This CDR3 contains 12 residues. Trimming left V 3 bases short and J 5 bases short, with 8 bases between. Germline V gene data show CDR1 as SGHTA and CDR2 as FQGNSA. The CDR3 is CASSLAANEQYF. The CDR3 DNA sequence: TGTGCCAGCAGCTTGGCGGCTAACGAGCAGTACTTC. Complete variable domain (other parts from reference TRBV7-2 and TRBJ2-7): GAGVSQSPSNKVTEKGKDVELRCDPISGHTALYWYRQSLGQGLEFLIYFQGNSAPDKSGLPSDRFSAERTGGSVSTLTIQRTQQEDSAVYLCASSLAANEQYFGPGTRLTVT.

This clonotype has at least ten counts. V is TRBV20-1 and J is TRBJ1-1; D not resolved. The CDR3 contains 11 residues. V gave up 3 bases and J gave up 5 bases, with 7 bases separating them. Germline V gene sequence: CDR1 DFQATT, CDR2 SNEGSKA (reference sequence). The CDR3 region is CSARLRTEAFF. The CDR3 nucleotides are TGCAGTGCTAGGCTGCGAACTGAAGCTTTCTTT.

The rearrangement joins TRBV12-3 or TRBV12-4 to TRBJ1-2; 9 bases line up with TRBD1. The J segment lost 4 bases and the V segment lost 4 bases, leaving 4 bases of the junction unmatched. This CDR3 comprises 14 residues. The CDR3 here is CASSSPQGAYGYTF. CDR3 nucleotide sequence: TGTGCCAGCAGTTCCCCACAGGGGGCCTATGGCTACACCTTC.

V is TRBV12-3 or TRBV12-4 and J is TRBJ2-3, with 8 positions matching TRBD2. V shed 6 bases, J shed 4 bases, and the junction held 12 bases outside the gene matches. The CDR3 spans 16 residues. In nucleotides, the CDR3 is TGTGCCAGCAGGCCCCGGGGGGGGATCAGGGCAGATACGCAGTATTTT. It is translated as CASRPRGGIRADTQYF.

Ten or more counts support this clonotype. This chain joins TRBV5-1 and TRBJ2-5, with D unclear. The CDR3 runs 13 residues. Germline V gene data show CDR1 as SGHRS and CDR2 as YFSETQ. V was cut by 4 bases and J by 2 bases, with 9 bases left in between. The CDR3, as DNA: TGCGCCAGCAGCCCGGATTCACAAGAGACCCAGTACTTC. Protein sequence: CASSPDSQETQYF.

This clonotype was seen a few times. V usage is TRBV14 and J usage is TRBJ2-1; 8 nucleotides align to TRBD1. The V gene's germline CDR1 is SGHDN and CDR2 FVKESK. The CDR3 consists of 13 residues. J gave up 7 bases and V 4 bases, and 3 bases lay outside the gene matches. The CDR3 reads CASSRDRLNEQFF. CDR3 DNA sequence: TGTGCCAGCAGCCGGGACAGGTTAAATGAGCAGTTCTTC.

The rearrangement joins TRBV7-3 to TRBJ2-3; D gene ambiguous. Germline V gene data show CDR1 as SGHTA and CDR2 as FQGTGA. CDR3 size: 14 residues. Trimming left V 2 bases short and J 5 bases short, with 11 bases between. CDR3 DNA sequence: TGTGCCAGCAGCTTACGTCCAAAGATAGATACGCAGTATTTT. It is translated as CASSLRPKIDTQYF.

This clonotype was observed a handful of times. V gene TRBV20-1 combines with J gene TRBJ1-1; tentatively, D is TRBD1 (5 bases). The CDR3 totals 14 residues. Trimming took 1 base from V and 4 from J, leaving 13 bases between them. Germline lookup yields CDR1 DFQATT and CDR2 SNEGSKA (reference sequence). CDR3 nucleotides: TGCAGTGCTAGAGTCGGGGGACCGAGCACTGAAGCTTTCTTT. This gives the protein CSARVGGPSTEAFF.

V and J are TRBV27 and TRBJ1-2; possible D gene TRBD1, 6 bases. The V end lost 3 bases, the J end lost 3 bases, and 14 bases lay between the germline ends. The CDR3 runs 15 residues. Germline CDR1 is MNHEY and CDR2 is SMNVEV (reference sequence). The CDR3 DNA reads TGTGCCAGCAGTTTGGAACAGGGCTTCCACTATGGCTACACCTTC. It translates to CASSLEQGFHYGYTF.

This clonotype was seen a few times. The chain carries TRBV12-3 or TRBV12-4 and TRBJ2-7; TRBD2 aligns across 10 bases. J lost 1 base, V lost 8 bases, and 5 bases had no gene match. The CDR3 contains 14 residues. The CDR3 nucleotides read TGTGCCAGCGGTACACTAGCGGGGTCCTACGAGCAGTACTTC. Amino acid sequence: CASGTLAGSYEQYF.

This clonotype has more than one count but fewer than ten. This chain links TRBV6-5 with TRBJ1-6, with D perhaps matching TRBD1 (5 bases). Germline CDR1 MNHEY, CDR2 SVGAGI. Trimming removed 3 bases from V and 6 bases from J, with 15 bases in between. The CDR3 sequence is 16 residues long. The CDR3 protein is CASSYVIGTSNSPLHF. The CDR3 nucleotides are TGTGCCAGCAGTTATGTTATAGGGACTAGTAATTCACCCCTCCACTTT.

Details on this clonotype: One junction end does not reproduce the germline sequence, and a read error may be involved. This chain connects TRBV5-1 to TRBJ2-5; D unclear. CDR3 length: 16 residues. Germline lookup yields CDR1 SGHRS and CDR2 YFSETQ. CDR3 region: CGSSLAVGPLQETQYF. CDR3 DNA sequence: TGCGGCAGCAGCTTGGCCGTCGGACCACTTCAAGAGACCCAGTACTTC.